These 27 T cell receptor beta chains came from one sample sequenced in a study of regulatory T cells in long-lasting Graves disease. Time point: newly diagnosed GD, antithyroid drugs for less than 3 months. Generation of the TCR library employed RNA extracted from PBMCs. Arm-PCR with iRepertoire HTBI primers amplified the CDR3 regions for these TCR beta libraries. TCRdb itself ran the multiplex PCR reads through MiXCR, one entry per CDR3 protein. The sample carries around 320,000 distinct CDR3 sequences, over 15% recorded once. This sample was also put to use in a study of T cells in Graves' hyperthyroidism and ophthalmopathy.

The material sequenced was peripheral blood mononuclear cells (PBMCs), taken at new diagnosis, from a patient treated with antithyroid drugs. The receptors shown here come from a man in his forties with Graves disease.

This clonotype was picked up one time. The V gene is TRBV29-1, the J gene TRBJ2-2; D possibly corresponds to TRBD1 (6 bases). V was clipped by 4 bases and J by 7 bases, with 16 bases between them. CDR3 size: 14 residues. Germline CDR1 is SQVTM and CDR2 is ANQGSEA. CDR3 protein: CSVGNARGYGELFF. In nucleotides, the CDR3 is TGCAGCGTTGGAAACGCCAGGGGATACGGGGAGCTGTTTTTT.

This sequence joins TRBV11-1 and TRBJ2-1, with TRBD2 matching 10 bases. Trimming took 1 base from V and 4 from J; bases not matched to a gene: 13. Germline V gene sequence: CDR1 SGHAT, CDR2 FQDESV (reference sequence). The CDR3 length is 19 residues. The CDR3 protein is CASSLGAETSGTLYNEQFF. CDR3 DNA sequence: TGTGCCAGCAGCTTAGGTGCCGAAACTAGCGGGACTCTATACAATGAGCAGTTCTTC.

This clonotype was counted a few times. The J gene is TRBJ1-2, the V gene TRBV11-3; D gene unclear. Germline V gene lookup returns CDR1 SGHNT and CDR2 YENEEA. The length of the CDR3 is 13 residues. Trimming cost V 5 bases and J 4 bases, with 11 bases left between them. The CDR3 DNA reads TGTGCCAGCAGCCGCGACGGGATCTATGGCTACACCTTC. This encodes CASSRDGIYGYTF.

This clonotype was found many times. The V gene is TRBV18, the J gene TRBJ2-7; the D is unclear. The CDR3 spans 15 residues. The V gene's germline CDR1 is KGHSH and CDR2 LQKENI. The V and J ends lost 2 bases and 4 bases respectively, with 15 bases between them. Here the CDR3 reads CASSPGAGRAYEQYF. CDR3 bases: TGTGCCAGCTCACCAGGTGCAGGTCGGGCTTACGAGCAGTACTTC.

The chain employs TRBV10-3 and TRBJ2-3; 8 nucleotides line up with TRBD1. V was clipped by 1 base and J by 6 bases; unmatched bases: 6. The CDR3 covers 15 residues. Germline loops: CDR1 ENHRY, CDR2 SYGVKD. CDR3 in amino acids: CAISEWTGSGDTQYF. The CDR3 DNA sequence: TGTGCCATCAGTGAGTGGACAGGGTCCGGGGATACGCAGTATTTT.

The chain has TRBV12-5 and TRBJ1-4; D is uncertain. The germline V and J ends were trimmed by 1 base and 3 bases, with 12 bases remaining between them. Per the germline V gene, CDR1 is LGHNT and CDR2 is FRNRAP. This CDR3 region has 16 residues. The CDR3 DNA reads TGTGCTAGTGGTTTGGGCTTACGCCTACCTAATGAAAAACTGTTTTTT. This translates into CASGLGLRLPNEKLFF.

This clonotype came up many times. CDR3 sequence: CASSLGQTSGGDEQFF. The CDR3, as DNA: TGTGCCAGCAGCCTCGGCCAGACTAGCGGGGGAGATGAGCAGTTCTTC. V is TRBV11-3 and J is TRBJ2-1; 12 nucleotides align to TRBD2. Germline CDR1 SGHNT, CDR2 YENEEA. Trimming took 5 bases from V and 8 from J; bases not matched to a gene: 10. This CDR3 region has 16 residues.

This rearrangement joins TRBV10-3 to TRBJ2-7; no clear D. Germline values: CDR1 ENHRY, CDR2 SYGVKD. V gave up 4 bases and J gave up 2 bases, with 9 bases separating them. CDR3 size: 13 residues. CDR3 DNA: TGTGCCATCAGTGGGACCTCCACCTACGAGCAGTACTTC. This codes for CAISGTSTYEQYF.

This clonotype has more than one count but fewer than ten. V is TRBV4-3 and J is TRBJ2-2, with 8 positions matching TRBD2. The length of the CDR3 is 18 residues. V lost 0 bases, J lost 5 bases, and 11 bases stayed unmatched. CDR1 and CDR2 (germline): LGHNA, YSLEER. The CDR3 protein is CASSQDWRSGGGTGELFF. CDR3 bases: TGCGCCAGCAGCCAAGATTGGAGGAGCGGGGGAGGAACCGGGGAGCTGTTTTTT.

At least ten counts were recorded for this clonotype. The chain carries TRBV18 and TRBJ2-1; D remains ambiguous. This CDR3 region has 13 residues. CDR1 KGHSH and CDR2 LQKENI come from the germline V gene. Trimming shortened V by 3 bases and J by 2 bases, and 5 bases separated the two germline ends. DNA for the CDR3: TGTGCCAGCTCACCTATAACCTACAATGAGCAGTTCTTC. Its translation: CASSPITYNEQFF.

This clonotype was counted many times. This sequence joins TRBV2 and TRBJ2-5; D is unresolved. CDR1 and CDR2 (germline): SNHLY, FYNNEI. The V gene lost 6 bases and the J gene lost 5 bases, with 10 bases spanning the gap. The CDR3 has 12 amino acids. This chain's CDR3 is CASSSLWETQYF. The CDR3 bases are TGTGCCAGCAGCTCACTTTGGGAGACCCAGTACTTC.

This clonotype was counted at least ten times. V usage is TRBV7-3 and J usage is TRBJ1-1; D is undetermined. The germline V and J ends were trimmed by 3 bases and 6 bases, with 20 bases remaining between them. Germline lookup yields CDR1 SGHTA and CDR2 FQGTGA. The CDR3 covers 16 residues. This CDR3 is CASSFNMRVLDAEAFF. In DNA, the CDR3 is TGTGCCAGCAGCTTCAACATGCGGGTTTTGGACGCTGAAGCTTTCTTT.

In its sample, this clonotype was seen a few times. This CDR3 reads CASSQNGEAFF. In DNA, the CDR3 is TGTGCCAGCAGCCAGAATGGGGAAGCTTTCTTT. V gene TRBV27 combines with J gene TRBJ1-1; D gene unclear. The V end was cut by 6 bases, the J end by 8 bases, with 10 bases between. The length of the CDR3 is 11 residues. Germline V gene lookup returns CDR1 MNHEY and CDR2 SMNVEV (reference sequence).

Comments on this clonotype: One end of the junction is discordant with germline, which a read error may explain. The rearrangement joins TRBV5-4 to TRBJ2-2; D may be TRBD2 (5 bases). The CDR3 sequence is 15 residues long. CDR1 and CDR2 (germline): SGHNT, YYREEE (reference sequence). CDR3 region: CASSFQAEVTGEPFF. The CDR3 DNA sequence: TGTGCCAGCAGCTTTCAGGCGGAGGTCACCGGGGAGCCGTTTTTT.

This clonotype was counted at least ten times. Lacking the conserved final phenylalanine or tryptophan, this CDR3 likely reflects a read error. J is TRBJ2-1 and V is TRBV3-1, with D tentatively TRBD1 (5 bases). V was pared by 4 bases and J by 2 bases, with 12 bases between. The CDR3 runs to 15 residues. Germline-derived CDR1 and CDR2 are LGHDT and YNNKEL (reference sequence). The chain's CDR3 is CASSLRSGTYNEQFL. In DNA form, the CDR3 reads TGTGCCAGCAGCCTAAGGTCAGGGACCTACAATGAGCAGTTCCTC.

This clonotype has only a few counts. In DNA, the CDR3 is TGTGCCAGCAACGACAGGGGCACAGATACGCAGTATTTT. This translates into CASNDRGTDTQYF. V and J are TRBV2 and TRBJ2-3; 7 bases align to TRBD1. The CDR3 loop spans 13 amino acids. The germline V gene encodes CDR1 SNHLY and CDR2 FYNNEI. V lost 7 bases and J lost 1; bases outside the gene matches: 2.

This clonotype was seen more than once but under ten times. Written as DNA, the CDR3 is TGTGCCAGCAGCCAACCGGGACAGAACAATGAGCAGTTCTTC. Translation gives CASSQPGQNNEQFF. The chain has TRBV3-1 and TRBJ2-1; 7 bases are a match to TRBD1. The germline V gene encodes CDR1 LGHDT and CDR2 YNNKEL (reference sequence). V gave up 2 bases and J gave up 5 bases; unmatched junction bases: 3. The CDR3 has 14 amino acids.

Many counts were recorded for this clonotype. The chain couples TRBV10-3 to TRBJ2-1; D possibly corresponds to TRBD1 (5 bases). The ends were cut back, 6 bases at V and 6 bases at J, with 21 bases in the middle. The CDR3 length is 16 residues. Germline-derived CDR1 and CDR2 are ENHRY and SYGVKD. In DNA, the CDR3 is TGTGCCATCAGGACGAAGACAGCATTAAGCCCCAATGAGCAGTTCTTC. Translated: CAIRTKTALSPNEQFF.

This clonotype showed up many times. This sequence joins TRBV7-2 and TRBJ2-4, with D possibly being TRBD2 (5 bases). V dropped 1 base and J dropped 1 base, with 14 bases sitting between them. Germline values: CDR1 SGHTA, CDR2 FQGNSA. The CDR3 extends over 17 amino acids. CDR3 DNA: TGTGCCAGCAGCTTAGAGTCAGGAGGAAGGGCCAAAAACATTCAGTACTTC. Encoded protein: CASSLESGGRAKNIQYF.

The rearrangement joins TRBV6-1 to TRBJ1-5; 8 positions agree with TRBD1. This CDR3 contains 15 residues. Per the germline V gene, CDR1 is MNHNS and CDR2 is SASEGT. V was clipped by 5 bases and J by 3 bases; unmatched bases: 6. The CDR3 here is CASSLQGADNQPQHF. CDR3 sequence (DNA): TGTGCCAGCAGTCTTCAGGGGGCCGACAATCAGCCCCAGCATTTT.

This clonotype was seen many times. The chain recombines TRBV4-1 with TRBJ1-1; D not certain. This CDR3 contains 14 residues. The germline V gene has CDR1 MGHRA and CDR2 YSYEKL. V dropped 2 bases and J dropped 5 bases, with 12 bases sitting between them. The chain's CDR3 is CASSQTSSQTEAFF. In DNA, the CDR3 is TGCGCCAGCAGCCAAACGTCGAGTCAGACTGAAGCTTTCTTT.

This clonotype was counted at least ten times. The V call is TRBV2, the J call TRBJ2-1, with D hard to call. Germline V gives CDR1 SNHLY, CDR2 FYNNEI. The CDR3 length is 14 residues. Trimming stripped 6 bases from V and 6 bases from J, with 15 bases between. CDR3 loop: CASSPRPVSNEQFF. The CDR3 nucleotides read TGTGCCAGCAGCCCTAGGCCCGTATCCAATGAGCAGTTCTTC.

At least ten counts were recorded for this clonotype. The CDR3 protein is CASRPTGQSPLHF. In nucleotides, the CDR3 is TGTGCCAGCAGACCTACCGGACAATCACCCCTCCACTTT. The genes are TRBV6-1 and TRBJ1-6; possible D gene TRBD1, 5 bases. This CDR3 region has 13 residues. Trimming removed 6 bases at V and 10 bases at J, with 13 bases between. Per germline, CDR1 MNHNS and CDR2 SASEGT.

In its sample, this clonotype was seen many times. The CDR3 loop is CSARGLAGAPDTQYF. The CDR3 DNA follows: TGCAGTGCTCGTGGGCTAGCGGGGGCCCCAGATACGCAGTATTTT. This chain joins TRBV20-1 and TRBJ2-3; 10 bases agree with TRBD2. Germline assignment: CDR1 DFQATT and CDR2 SNEGSKA (reference sequence). The length of the CDR3 is 15 residues. The J segment lost 4 bases and the V segment lost 5 bases, leaving 9 bases of the junction unmatched.

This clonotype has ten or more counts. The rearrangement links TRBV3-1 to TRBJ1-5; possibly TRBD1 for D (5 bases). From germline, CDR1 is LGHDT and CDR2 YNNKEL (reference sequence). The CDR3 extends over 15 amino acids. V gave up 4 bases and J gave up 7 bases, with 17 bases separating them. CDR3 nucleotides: TGTGCCAGCAGCCTAGGGACGGGCGGGGAGCAGCCCCAGCATTTT. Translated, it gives CASSLGTGGEQPQHF.

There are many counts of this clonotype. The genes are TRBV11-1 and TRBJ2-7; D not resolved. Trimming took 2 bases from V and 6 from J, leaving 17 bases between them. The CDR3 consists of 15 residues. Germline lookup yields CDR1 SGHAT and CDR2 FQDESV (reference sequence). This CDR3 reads CASSLIDEPASEQYF. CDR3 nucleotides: TGTGCCAGCAGCTTAATTGACGAACCGGCCTCCGAGCAGTACTTC.

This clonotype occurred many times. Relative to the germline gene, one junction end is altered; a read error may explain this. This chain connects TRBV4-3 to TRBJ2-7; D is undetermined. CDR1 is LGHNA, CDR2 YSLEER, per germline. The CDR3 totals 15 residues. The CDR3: CASSQDRQVDYEQYF. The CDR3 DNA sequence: TGTGCCAGCAGCCAAGATCGGCAGGTAGACTACGAGCAGTACTTC.